This T cell receptor (beta chain) was recovered during a study of T cells in Graves' hyperthyroidism and ophthalmopathy. Ten or more counts support this clonotype. Germline CDR1 and CDR2: LGHNT and FRNRAP. The V end lost 6 bases, the J end lost 3 bases, and 11 bases lay between the germline ends. The CDR3 consists of 13 residues. RNA transcripts gave rise to amplified TCR beta CDR3 regions. A set of HTBI primers served as the primers for a first-round RT-PCR of the TCR CDR3. TCRdb reprocessed the multiplex PCR reads with MiXCR, giving one entry per CDR3 protein. The sample contains around 350,000 distinct CDR3 sequences, about 19% of which appear only once. Over 18 months, lack of ophthalmopathy progression marked Graves' hyperthyroidism as stable. Researchers barred patients who had uncontrolled infection, other autoimmune disease, pregnancy or lactation. The authors obtained PBMCs from about 9 ml of fresh peripheral blood.

This sequence was found in a woman between 18 and 29 years old with Graves' hyperthyroidism. The chain joins TRBV12-5 to TRBJ1-1, with D hard to call. The specimen was blood. CDR3 sequence: CASGKSRDTEAFF. The CDR3 nucleotides are TGTGCTAGTGGAAAGTCAAGGGACACTGAAGCTTTCTTT.